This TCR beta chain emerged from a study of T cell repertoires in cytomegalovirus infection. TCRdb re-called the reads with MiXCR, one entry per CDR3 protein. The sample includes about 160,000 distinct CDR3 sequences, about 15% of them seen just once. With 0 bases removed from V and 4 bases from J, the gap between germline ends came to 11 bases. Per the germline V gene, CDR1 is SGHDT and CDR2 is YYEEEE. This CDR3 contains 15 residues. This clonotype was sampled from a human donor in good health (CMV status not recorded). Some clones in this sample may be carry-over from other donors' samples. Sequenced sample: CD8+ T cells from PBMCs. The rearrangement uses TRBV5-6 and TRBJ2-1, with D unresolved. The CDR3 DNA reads TGTGCCAGCAGCTTGGGAACTCTCTGGTACAATGAGCAGTTCTTC. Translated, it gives CASSLGTLWYNEQFF.